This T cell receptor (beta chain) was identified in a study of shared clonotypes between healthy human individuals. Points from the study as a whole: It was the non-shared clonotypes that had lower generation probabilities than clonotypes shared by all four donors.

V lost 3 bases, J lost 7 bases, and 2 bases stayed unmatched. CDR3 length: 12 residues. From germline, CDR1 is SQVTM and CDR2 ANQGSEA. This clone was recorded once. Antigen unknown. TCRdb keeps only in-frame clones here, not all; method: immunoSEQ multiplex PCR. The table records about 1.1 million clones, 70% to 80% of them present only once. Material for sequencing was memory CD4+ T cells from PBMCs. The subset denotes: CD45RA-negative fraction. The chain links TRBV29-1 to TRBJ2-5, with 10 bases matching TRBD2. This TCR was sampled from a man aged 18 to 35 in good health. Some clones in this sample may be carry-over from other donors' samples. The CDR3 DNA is TGCAGCGTTGAGGGGACTAGCGTGACCCAGTACTTC. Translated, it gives CSVEGTSVTQYF.